This T cell receptor (beta chain) is drawn from a study of identical twins. TCRdb itself ran the 5' RACE reads through MiXCR, one entry per CDR3 protein. This repertoire shows roughly 1.6 million distinct CDR3 sequences, about 32% found once; its top ten account for around 0.3%. The length of the CDR3 is 15 residues. CDR1 is KGHDR, CDR2 SFDVKD, per germline. The V gene end was trimmed by 5 bases and the J gene end by 7 bases; junction bases not matched to a gene: 2. Sequencing used cord blood. This chain connects TRBV24-1 to TRBJ2-1; 15 nucleotides line up with TRBD2. This sequence originates from a newborn girl in good health. CDR3 sequence reads: CATSAGTSGRNEQFF. The DNA for the CDR3 is TGTGCCACCAGTGCCGGGACTAGCGGGAGGAATGAGCAGTTCTTC.